The 5 T cell receptor beta chains given below trace back to one sample, sequenced in a study of cytomegalovirus exposure and HLA in healthy donors (dated by TCRdb to about 2017). The library was built by means of the immunoSEQ multiplex PCR assay. The multiplex PCR relied on a mix of 60 forward primers for TCR Vbeta segments and 13 reverse primers for TCR Jbeta segments. TCRdb took over this immuneACCESS table, retaining in-frame rearrangements with V and J assigned. Such tables are incomplete; in checked studies, under half of the missing clones stem from an unresolved V gene, and the remainder is unexplained. The sample yields about 72,000 clones; approximately 82% were counted once. Jointly, the top ten make up over 1.5% of the sample. Material for sequencing was PBMCs. The receptors originated from a man in his late teens or twenties in good health and CMV-seronegative.

The chain is built from TRBV27 and TRBJ2-2; TRBD2 matches 10 bases. This CDR3 contains 16 residues. V trimming: 5 bases; J trimming: 3 bases; junction bases outside the gene matches: 6. Germline V gives CDR1 MNHEY, CDR2 SMNVEV (reference sequence). The CDR3 protein is CASSRIAGGHTGELFF. CDR3 nucleotide sequence: TGTGCCAGCAGTCGTATAGCGGGAGGACACACCGGGGAGCTGTTTTTT.

The CDR3 DNA is TGTGCTAGTGGTTTGAGGACTAGTTCGAACACCGGGGAGCTGTTTTTT. Translation gives CASGLRTSSNTGELFF. This chain links TRBV12-5 with TRBJ2-2; 7 bases match TRBD2. This CDR3 region has 16 residues. In germline, CDR1 is LGHNT, CDR2 FRNRAP. V gave up 2 bases and J gave up 0 bases; unmatched junction bases: 3.

The CDR3 reads CASSKEVTASTDTQYF. CDR3 bases: TGTGCCAGCAGCAAAGAAGTTACAGCTAGCACAGATACGCAGTATTTT. This sequence joins TRBV21-1 and TRBJ2-3; the table gives TRBD1 as D, unverified against the DNA. TRBV21-1 is a pseudogene locus. The CDR3 length is 16 residues.

This chain links TRBV13 with TRBJ2-1; 7 bases are a match to TRBD1. The CDR3 contains 13 residues. Trimming removed 6 bases from V and 7 bases from J; junction bases left unmatched: 6. CDR1 is PRHDT and CDR2 is FYEKMQ in the germline V gene (reference sequence). The CDR3 sequence: CASSGQARNEQFF. CDR3 in DNA: TGTGCCAGCAGTGGACAGGCAAGAAATGAGCAGTTCTTC.

This chain joins TRBV7-4 and TRBJ2-3; D gene uncertain. Looked up from germline, CDR1 is SGHVT and CDR2 is SQSDAQ. The CDR3 has 13 residues. Trimming removed 5 bases at V and 2 bases at J, with 8 bases between. CDR3 loop: CASSRLLTDTQYF. The CDR3 coding sequence is TGTGCCAGCAGCCGACTGCTCACAGATACGCAGTATTTT.